Listed below are T cell receptor beta chains from one sample, sequenced in a study of shared clonotypes between healthy human individuals. Generated by immunoSEQ multiplex PCR, the TCRdb table keeps only in-frame clones and is missing some. The sample yields about 1 million clones, about 75% seen once. Input material: memory CD4+ T cells sorted from blood. The receptors stem from a man younger than 35 in good health. Each CDR3 is given with its conserved first and last residue. D genes are given only for firm matches. Only some rows state a clone size, as once, few, many or a class for expanded clones.

TRBV6-1	NA	NA	TRBJ1-6	CASSLHSYNSPLHF	TGTGCCAGCAGTCTCCACTCCTATAATTCACCCCTCCACTTT
TRBV18	few	NA	TRBJ1-1	CASSSQTVNTEAFF	TGTGCCAGCTCATCACAAACGGTGAACACTGAAGCTTTCTTT
TRBV5-1	NA	NA	TRBJ2-7	CASSLLVGPTDEQYF	TGCGCCAGCAGCTTGTTGGTGGGGCCTACGGACGAGCAGTACTTC
TRBV2	NA	TRBD1	TRBJ2-7	CASSYRGPNWDEQYF	TGTGCCAGCAGCTACAGGGGCCCTAACTGGGACGAGCAGTACTTC
TRBV11-2	NA	TRBD2	TRBJ2-2	CASSSRGLAIGTGELFF	TGTGCCAGCAGCTCCCGCGGACTAGCGATTGGCACCGGGGAGCTGTTTTTT
TRBV30	NA	NA	TRBJ1-6	CAVHSSYNSPLHF	TGTGCCGTTCACAGCTCCTATAATTCACCCCTCCACTTT
TRBV7-8	NA	TRBD2	TRBJ2-1	CASSTRLAGGPNEQFF	TGTGCCAGCAGCACCCGACTAGCGGGGGGGCCCAATGAGCAGTTCTTC
TRBV5-4	NA	NA	TRBJ2-1	CASSPGLSSYNEQFF	TGTGCCAGCAGCCCTGGACTATCGTCCTACAATGAGCAGTTCTTC
TRBV18	NA	NA	TRBJ1-5	CASSPFGGGGQPQHF	TGTGCCAGCTCACCATTTGGGGGCGGAGGTCAGCCCCAGCATTTT
TRBV27	NA	TRBD1	TRBJ1-2	CASSWGQGGGYTF	TGTGCCAGCAGTTGGGGACAGGGGGGTGGCTACACCTTC
TRBV28	many	NA	TRBJ1-1	CASSLVGGSMGTEAFF	TGTGCCAGCAGTTTAGTAGGGGGGTCTATGGGCACTGAAGCTTTCTTT
TRBV29-1	NA	NA	TRBJ2-2	CSVSPKGGGTGELFF	TGCAGCGTGAGCCCCAAGGGAGGGGGAACCGGGGAGCTGTTTTTT
TRBV13	NA	NA	TRBJ1-3	CASSWGRSLSGNTIYF	TGTGCCAGCAGTTGGGGACGGAGCCTTTCTGGAAACACCATATATTTT
TRBV4-1	NA	NA	TRBJ2-4	CASSPLGGGSTAKNIQYF	TGCGCCAGCAGCCCCCTCGGGGGCGGGAGTACTGCCAAAAACATTCAGTACTTC
TRBV18	few	NA	TRBJ2-3	CASSPLTGVTDTQYF	TGTGCCAGCTCACCACTTACGGGCGTCACAGATACGCAGTATTTT
TRBV29-1	once	NA	TRBJ2-2	CSVDTNTGELFF	TGCAGCGTTGACACGAACACCGGGGAGCTGTTTTTT
TRBV5-1	NA	NA	TRBJ1-2	CASSLGDSYGYTF	TGCGCCAGCAGCTTGGGCGACAGCTATGGCTACACCTTC
TRBV4-1	NA	TRBD2	TRBJ2-3	CASSAGILAGVRGTDTQYF	TGCGCCAGCAGCGCAGGAATCCTAGCGGGAGTGCGGGGCACAGATACGCAGTATTTT
TRBV7-2	NA	TRBD1	TRBJ2-7	CASSPRTGKDEQYF	TGTGCCAGCAGCCCCCGGACAGGGAAGGACGAGCAGTACTTC
TRBV5-6	NA	NA	TRBJ2-7	CASSLGGHKDEQYF	TGTGCCAGCAGCTTGGGCGGACATAAAGACGAGCAGTACTTC
TRBV30	many	NA	TRBJ1-2	CAWSENYGYTF	TGTGCCTGGAGTGAAAACTATGGCTACACCTTC
TRBV6-1	NA	NA	TRBJ2-1	CASSEGGYSYNEQFF	TGTGCCAGCAGTGAAGGGGGGTACTCCTACAATGAGCAGTTCTTC
TRBV30	NA	NA	TRBJ1-3	CAWRNSGNTIYF	TGTGCCTGGAGAAACTCGGGAAACACCATATATTTT
TRBV15	few	NA	TRBJ1-1	CATSRDHGGTNTEAFF	TGTGCCACCAGCAGAGATCATGGGGGAACGAACACTGAAGCTTTCTTT
TRBV5-5	few	NA	TRBJ2-2	CASSPTRDTGELFF	TGTGCCAGCAGCCCGACCCGGGACACCGGGGAGCTGTTTTTT
TRBV5-4	NA	NA	TRBJ1-3	CASSPTVSGNTIYF	TGTGCCAGCAGCCCGACAGTCTCTGGAAACACCATATATTTT
TRBV2	NA	NA	TRBJ2-2	CASSNPTGIRTGELFF	TGTGCCAGCAGTAACCCCACAGGGATCCGAACCGGGGAGCTGTTTTTT
TRBV2	NA	NA	TRBJ1-6	CASSEQNSPLHF	TGTGCCAGCAGTGAACAGAATTCACCCCTCCACTTT
TRBV2	NA	NA	TRBJ1-4	CASSVLNNEKLFF	TGTGCCAGCAGTGTCTTGAATAATGAAAAACTGTTTTTT
TRBV2	NA	NA	TRBJ1-5	CASSDDSGNQPQHF	TGTGCCAGCAGTGACGACAGTGGCAATCAGCCCCAGCATTTT
TRBV6-4	NA	TRBD1	TRBJ1-1	CASRETGFKTLVEAFF	TGTGCCAGCAGGGAGACAGGGTTCAAGACTTTGGTTGAAGCTTTCTTT
TRBV27	NA	TRBD2	TRBJ2-1	CATRPLADNEQFF	TGTGCCACCAGGCCACTAGCGGACAATGAGCAGTTCTTC
TRBV4-1	NA	NA	TRBJ2-5	CASSPGVLETQYF	TGCGCCAGCAGCCCCGGGGTGTTGGAGACCCAGTACTTC